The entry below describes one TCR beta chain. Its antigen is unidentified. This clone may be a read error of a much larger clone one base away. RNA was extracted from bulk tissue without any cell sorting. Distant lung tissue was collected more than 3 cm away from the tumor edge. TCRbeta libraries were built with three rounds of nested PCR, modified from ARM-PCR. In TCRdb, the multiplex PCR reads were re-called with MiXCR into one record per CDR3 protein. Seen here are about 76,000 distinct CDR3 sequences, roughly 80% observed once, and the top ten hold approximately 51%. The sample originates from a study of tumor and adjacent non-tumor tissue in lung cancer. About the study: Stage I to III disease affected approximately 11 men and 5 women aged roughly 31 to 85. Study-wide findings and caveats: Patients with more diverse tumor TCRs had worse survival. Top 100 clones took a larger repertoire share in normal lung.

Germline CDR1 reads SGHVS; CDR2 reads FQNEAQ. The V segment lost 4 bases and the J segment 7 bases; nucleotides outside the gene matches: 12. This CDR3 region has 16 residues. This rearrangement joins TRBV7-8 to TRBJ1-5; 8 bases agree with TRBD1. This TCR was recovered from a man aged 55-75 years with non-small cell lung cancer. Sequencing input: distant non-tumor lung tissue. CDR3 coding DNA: TGTGCCAGCAGCTCAGGTGGGGACAGGAGAACGCAGCCCCAGCATTTT. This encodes CASSSGGDRRTQPQHF.